One sample yielded the 30 T cell receptor beta chains listed below, sequenced in a study of T-cell memory formation after mild COVID-19. TCRdb analysed the 5' RACE reads with MiXCR anew, one entry per CDR3 protein. In the table there are 350,000 to 500,000 distinct CDR3 sequences, around 18% of which are singletons. The sequencing sample was made of PBMCs or a T cell subset sorted from them (not recorded which). The receptors derive from an adult woman who had mild COVID-19 (a few samples of this study predate the infection). Cell type and time point are not known.

The chain combines TRBV10-3 with TRBJ2-7; a possible D gene is TRBD1 (6 bases). The V gene's germline CDR1 is ENHRY and CDR2 SYGVKD. This CDR3 comprises 12 residues. V was cut by 10 bases and J by 5 bases, with 15 bases left in between. CDR3 nucleotide sequence: TGTGCCACCCTTACCACAGGGAACGAGCAGTACTTC. This sequence encodes CATLTTGNEQYF.

This sequence joins TRBV5-4 and TRBJ2-2, with 7 bases that match TRBD1. Trimming cost V 3 bases and J 3 bases; bases outside gene matches: 11. The CDR3 runs 17 residues. Germline V gene lookup returns CDR1 SGHNT and CDR2 YYREEE (reference sequence). The CDR3 reads CASSWQPGQRDTGELFF. CDR3 nucleotides: TGTGCCAGCAGCTGGCAACCGGGACAGCGAGACACCGGGGAGCTGTTTTTT.

V gene TRBV25-1 combines with J gene TRBJ2-7; D uncertain. This CDR3 has 13 residues. The germline V and J ends were trimmed by 5 bases and 6 bases, with 14 bases remaining between them. Germline assignment: CDR1 MGHDK and CDR2 SYGVNS. This chain's CDR3 is CASSIVGGGEQYF. In DNA, the CDR3 is TGTGCCAGCAGTATCGTGGGCGGTGGCGAGCAGTACTTC.

The rearrangement links TRBV11-2 to TRBJ2-1; 14 nucleotides match TRBD2. V gave up 6 bases and J gave up 4 bases; unmatched junction bases: 8. The CDR3 totals 17 residues. Germline loops: CDR1 SGHAT, CDR2 FQNNGV. CDR3 sequence (DNA): TGTGCCAGCAGACCAGGACTAGCGGGGGGTTCGTACAATGAGCAGTTCTTC. Encoded protein: CASRPGLAGGSYNEQFF.

This clonotype was picked up a small number of times. The chain has TRBV7-9 and TRBJ2-2; possibly TRBD2 for D (5 bases). Germline V gives CDR1 SEHNR, CDR2 FQNEAQ (reference sequence). The CDR3 is 17 residues long. Trimming stripped 1 base from V and 0 bases from J, with 12 bases between. This CDR3 is CASSLVYEGSNTGELFF. CDR3 DNA: TGTGCCAGCAGCTTAGTGTATGAGGGCTCGAACACCGGGGAGCTGTTTTTT.

With respect to this clonotype: At one boundary the junction diverges from the germline segment, which might be a read error. This sequence joins TRBV29-1 and TRBJ2-5, with a possible D match to TRBD1 (6 bases). The CDR3 extends over 15 amino acids. Germline V gives CDR1 SQVTM, CDR2 ANQGSEA. The CDR3 protein is CSVELWYRDQDTQYF. As DNA, the CDR3 is TGCAGCGTGGAACTATGGTACAGGGACCAAGATACCCAGTACTTC.

This clonotype was counted a few times. The J gene is TRBJ1-1, the V gene TRBV3-1, with D possibly matching TRBD1 (5 bases). The CDR3 sequence is 16 residues long. V was clipped by 2 bases and J by 3 bases, with 16 bases between them. Germline CDR1 reads LGHDT; CDR2 reads YNNKEL (reference sequence). The CDR3 region is CASSQITSMGDTEAFF. The DNA for the CDR3 is TGTGCCAGCAGCCAAATCACTTCGATGGGGGACACTGAAGCTTTCTTT. Looking up the rest from reference TRBV3-1 and TRBJ1-1 gives the full variable domain: DTAVSQTPKYLVTQMGNDKSIKCEQNLGHDTMYWYKQDSKKFLKIMFSYNNKELIINETVPNRFSPKSPDKAHLNLHINSLELGDSAVYFCASSQITSMGDTEAFFGQGTRLTVV.

CDR3 sequence: CASSLLRDGPYEQYF. The CDR3 DNA is TGCGCCAGCAGTCTTCTTCGGGACGGACCCTACGAGCAGTACTTC. This sequence joins TRBV5-1 and TRBJ2-7; D is possibly TRBD1 or TRBD2 (5 bases each). The CDR3 contains 15 residues. The ends were cut back, 5 bases at V and 2 bases at J, with 17 bases in the middle. The germline V gene has CDR1 SGHRS and CDR2 YFSETQ.

The rearrangement uses TRBV3-1 and TRBJ2-5, with 7 bases lining up with TRBD1. Trimming cost V 3 bases and J 3 bases; bases outside gene matches: 10. Per the germline V gene, CDR1 is LGHDT and CDR2 is YNNKEL (reference sequence). This CDR3 is 16 amino acids long. The CDR3 region has the DNA TGTGCCAGCAGCCATACAATCACAGGGACAGAAGAGACCCAGTACTTC. Translating it yields CASSHTITGTEETQYF.

This clonotype was picked up many times. The V call is TRBV5-1, the J call TRBJ2-7, with D perhaps matching TRBD1 or TRBD2 (5 bases each). The CDR3 spans 14 residues. Germline CDR1 and CDR2: SGHRS and YFSETQ. Trimming took off 2 bases at V and 5 bases at J, with 14 bases between the two ends. CDR3 in DNA: TGCGCCAGCAGCTTCGATGCAGGGAGAAACGAGCAGTACTTC. Translation gives CASSFDAGRNEQYF.

The rearrangement uses TRBV25-1 and TRBJ2-3; TRBD1 agrees at 7 bases. This CDR3 has 14 residues. The germline V gene encodes CDR1 MGHDK and CDR2 SYGVNS. The V and J ends lost 10 bases and 1 base, in that order; junction bases with no gene match: 8. CDR3 nucleotide sequence: TGTGCCACCACACGGCAGGGGGGCACAGATACGCAGTATTTT. Translation: CATTRQGGTDTQYF.

The rearrangement joins TRBV27 to TRBJ1-1, with TRBD1 identical over 11 bases. This CDR3 is built from 15 residues. V gave up 6 bases and J gave up 5 bases; unmatched junction bases: 8. Germline V gives CDR1 MNHEY, CDR2 SMNVEV (reference sequence). The CDR3 DNA reads as TGTGCCAGCAGCTACTCCGGGACAGGGGGTACTGAAGCTTTCTTT. Its protein is CASSYSGTGGTEAFF.

This clonotype has just a few counts. The V call is TRBV5-1, the J call TRBJ2-2; D uncertain. V lost 4 bases, J lost 0 bases, and 13 bases lay in between. Looked up from germline, CDR1 is SGHRS and CDR2 is YFSETQ. CDR3 length: 16 amino acids. CDR3 sequence reads: CASSPIVRSNTGELFF. Written as DNA, the CDR3 is TGCGCCAGCAGCCCGATCGTGAGGTCGAACACCGGGGAGCTGTTTTTT.

This clonotype was counted a single time. The chain uses TRBV24-1 and TRBJ2-1, with 12 positions matching TRBD2. This CDR3 region has 16 residues. The trim removed 3 bases at V and 4 bases at J, leaving 3 bases unmatched. Germline CDR1 and CDR2: KGHDR and SFDVKD. The chain's CDR3 is CATSDKGTSGYNEQFF. As DNA, the CDR3 is TGTGCCACCAGTGATAAGGGGACTAGCGGGTACAATGAGCAGTTCTTC.

There are a few counts of this clonotype. The rearrangement joins TRBV12-3 or TRBV12-4 to TRBJ2-3; D is unresolved. This CDR3 region has 16 residues. The ends were cut back, 4 bases at V and 3 bases at J, with 17 bases in the middle. The CDR3 is CASSSPTPSRTDTQYF. The CDR3 DNA sequence: TGTGCCAGCAGTTCCCCAACACCATCGAGGACAGATACGCAGTATTTT.

Written as DNA, the CDR3 is TGTGCCACCAGCAGCAAAGCGGGACTCCCTCCCTACGAGCAGTACTTC. It is translated as CATSSKAGLPPYEQYF. The chain combines TRBV15 with TRBJ2-7, with 7 nucleotides matching TRBD2. CDR3 size: 16 residues. V gave up 3 bases and J gave up 2 bases; unmatched junction bases: 10. Germline V gene data show CDR1 as LNHNV and CDR2 as YYDKDF (reference sequence).

This clonotype has just a few counts. CDR3 sequence: CATSDPRTSGIRQTQYF. DNA of the CDR3: TGTGCCACCAGTGATCCCAGGACTAGCGGGATTCGACAAACGCAGTATTTT. The chain employs TRBV24-1 and TRBJ2-3; 12 bases map to TRBD2. CDR1 and CDR2 (germline): KGHDR, SFDVKD. The CDR3 length is 17 residues. The V gene end was trimmed by 3 bases and the J gene end by 9 bases; junction bases not matched to a gene: 12.

This sequence joins TRBV4-2 and TRBJ2-5; tentative D call: TRBD1 (6 bases). The CDR3 covers 13 residues. V lost 6 bases and J lost 2, with 10 bases in between. Germline V gene lookup returns CDR1 LGHNA and CDR2 YNFKEQ. The CDR3 sequence: CASSQGHQETQYF. The CDR3 nucleotides are TGTGCCAGCAGTCAGGGGCATCAAGAGACCCAGTACTTC.

The chain employs TRBV2 and TRBJ1-1; 11 nucleotides align to TRBD1. The CDR3 sequence is 15 residues long. Germline V gene sequence: CDR1 SNHLY, CDR2 FYNNEI. J lost 2 bases, V lost 6 bases, and 5 bases had no gene match. CDR3 sequence reads: CASRTGTGGNTEAFF. CDR3 nucleotides: TGTGCCAGCAGAACCGGGACAGGGGGTAACACTGAAGCTTTCTTT. The variable domain in full, completed from reference TRBV2 and TRBJ1-1, reads EPEVTQTPSHQVTQMGQEVILRCVPISNHLYFYWYRQILGQKVEFLVSFYNNEISEKSEIFDDQFSVERPDGSNFTLKIRSTKLEDSAMYFCASRTGTGGNTEAFFGQGTRLTVV.

This clonotype has at least ten counts. The chain employs TRBV5-6 and TRBJ2-1; 9 nucleotides line up with TRBD1. The CDR3 length is 16 residues. J lost 1 base, V lost 4 bases, and 6 bases had no gene match. CDR1 is SGHDT, CDR2 YYEEEE, per germline. This CDR3 reads CASSRYDRGSYNEQFF. Here the CDR3 DNA reads TGTGCCAGCAGCCGATACGACAGGGGGTCCTACAATGAGCAGTTCTTC. Full variable domain (remainder filled in from reference TRBV5-6 and TRBJ2-1): DAGVTQSPTHLIKTRGQQVTLRCSPKSGHDTVSWYQQALGQGPQFIFQYYEEEERQRGNFPDRFSGHQFPNYSSELNVNALLLGDSALYLCASSRYDRGSYNEQFFGPGTRLTVL.

The chain uses TRBV6-1 and TRBJ1-2; 7 nucleotides align to TRBD1. The germline V gene encodes CDR1 MNHNS and CDR2 SASEGT. V lost 11 bases to trimming and J lost 6 bases; unmatched junction nucleotides: 9. The CDR3 is made up of 12 amino acids. The CDR3 bases are TGTGCCTTCTACAGGGGAACCCATGGCTACACCTTC. Translation: CAFYRGTHGYTF.

This clonotype was counted between two and nine times. The rearrangement uses TRBV6-2 or TRBV6-3 and TRBJ2-2; 10 bases match TRBD1. CDR1 MNHEY and CDR2 SVGEGT come from the germline V gene. The CDR3 runs to 14 residues. V was pared by 11 bases and J by 5 bases, with 8 bases of the junction left unmatched. The CDR3, as DNA: TGTGCCGGAATGACAGGGGGCAGTACCGGGGAGCTGTTTTTT. Amino acids: CAGMTGGSTGELFF.

The rearrangement links TRBV7-9 to TRBJ2-1, with 12 bases that match TRBD2. The CDR3 length is 15 residues. Germline values: CDR1 SEHNR, CDR2 FQNEAQ (reference sequence). The trim removed 5 bases at V and 9 bases at J, leaving 8 bases unmatched. The CDR3 loop reads CASSQTSGSLGEQFF. The CDR3 nucleotides read TGTGCCAGCAGCCAGACTAGCGGGAGTCTCGGTGAGCAGTTCTTC.

This chain connects TRBV7-2 to TRBJ2-1, with 10 bases aligning to TRBD1. This CDR3 contains 15 residues. V shed 4 bases and J 6 bases; nucleotides not matched to a gene: 6. From germline, CDR1 is SGHTA and CDR2 FQGNSA. Written as DNA, the CDR3 is TGTGCCAGCAGCTACTCGGGACAGGGGTTCAATGAGCAGTTCTTC. Amino acid sequence: CASSYSGQGFNEQFF.

This chain joins TRBV9 and TRBJ1-5, with TRBD1 matching 7 bases. V was clipped by 0 bases and J by 6 bases; unmatched bases: 6. CDR3 length equals 15 residues. CDR1 and CDR2 from the germline V gene are SGDLS and YYNGEE. CDR3 in amino acids: CASSVGTGEGQPQHF. CDR3 bases: TGTGCCAGCAGCGTAGGCACAGGGGAAGGTCAGCCCCAGCATTTT.

This clonotype was counted ten times or more. The chain is built from TRBV7-9 and TRBJ2-3; TRBD1 matches 7 bases. This CDR3 contains 12 residues. CDR1 is SEHNR and CDR2 is FQNEAQ in the germline V gene (reference sequence). V lost 6 bases to trimming and J lost 9 bases; unmatched junction nucleotides: 6. CDR3 nucleotide sequence: TGTGCCAGCAGAGACAGGGCCCCCACGCAGTATTTT. Protein: CASRDRAPTQYF.

The J gene is TRBJ2-7, the V gene TRBV11-2; D might be TRBD2 (5 bases). The CDR3 sequence is 14 residues long. CDR1 and CDR2 from the germline V gene are SGHAT and FQNNGV. The V end lost 5 bases, the J end lost 0 bases, and 11 bases lay between the germline ends. CDR3 region: CASSPRVASYEQYF. For the CDR3, the DNA is TGTGCCAGCAGCCCGCGGGTAGCCTCCTACGAGCAGTACTTC.

This clonotype was counted only a few times. This sequence joins TRBV12-3 or TRBV12-4 and TRBJ1-2, with unresolved D. V lost 7 bases and J 0 bases, leaving 6 bases between the germline ends. The CDR3 runs 12 residues. DNA for the CDR3: TGTGCCAGCACCTTCTCTAACTATGGCTACACCTTC. It codes for CASTFSNYGYTF.

This clonotype was counted a few times. The V and J genes are TRBV30 and TRBJ1-1; D perhaps matches TRBD1 (6 bases). In germline, CDR1 is GTSNPN, CDR2 SVGIG (reference sequence). Trimming stripped 0 bases from V and 10 bases from J, with 21 bases between. The CDR3 is made up of 15 amino acids. Here the CDR3 reads CAWSVIRGPRWGAFF. As DNA, the CDR3 is TGTGCCTGGAGTGTAATCAGGGGCCCGAGGTGGGGAGCTTTCTTT. The full variable domain, with the rest looked up from reference TRBV30 and TRBJ1-1, is SQTIHQWPATLVQPVGSPLSLECTVEGTSNPNLYWYRQAAGRGLQLLFYSVGIGQISSEVPQNLSASRPQDRQFILSSKKLLLSDSGFYLCAWSVIRGPRWGAFFGQGTRLTVV.

This clonotype occurred a few times. This chain uses TRBV3-1 with TRBJ2-2, with 12 bases that match TRBD2. CDR3 length: 18 residues. Germline values: CDR1 LGHDT, CDR2 YNNKEL (reference sequence). V was pared by 1 base and J by 9 bases, with 12 bases of the junction left unmatched. CDR3 residues: CASSQVTSGRFFDRELFF. The CDR3 nucleotides are TGTGCCAGCAGCCAAGTAACTAGCGGGAGGTTCTTCGACCGGGAGCTGTTTTTT. Variable domain in full (rest from reference TRBV3-1 and TRBJ2-2): DTAVSQTPKYLVTQMGNDKSIKCEQNLGHDTMYWYKQDSKKFLKIMFSYNNKELIINETVPNRFSPKSPDKAHLNLHINSLELGDSAVYFCASSQVTSGRFFDRELFFGEGSRLTVL.